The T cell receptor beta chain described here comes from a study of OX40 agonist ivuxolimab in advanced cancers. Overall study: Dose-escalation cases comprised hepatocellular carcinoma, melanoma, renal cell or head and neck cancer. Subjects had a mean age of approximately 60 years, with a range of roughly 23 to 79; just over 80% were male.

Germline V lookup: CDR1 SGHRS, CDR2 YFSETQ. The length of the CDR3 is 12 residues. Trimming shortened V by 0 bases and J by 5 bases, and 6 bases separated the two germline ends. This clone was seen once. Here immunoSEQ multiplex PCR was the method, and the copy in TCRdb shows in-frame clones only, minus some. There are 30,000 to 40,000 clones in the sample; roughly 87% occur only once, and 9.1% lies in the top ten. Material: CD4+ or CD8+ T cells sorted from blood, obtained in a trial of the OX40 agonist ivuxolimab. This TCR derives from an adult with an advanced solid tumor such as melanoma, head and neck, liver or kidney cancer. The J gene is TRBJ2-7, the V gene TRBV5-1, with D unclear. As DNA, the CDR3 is TGCGCCAGCAGCTTGGGTCTCGACGAGCAGTACTTC. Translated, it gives CASSLGLDEQYF.